This record covers a single TCR beta chain. Its antigen is unknown. Base qualities are not provided; no much larger clone lies one nucleotide away. These data come from a study of T cells after posttransplantation cyclophosphamide (dated by TCRdb to 2016 to 2018). In terms of the full investigation: Using TRB sequencing, the study followed how the T cell repertoire rebuilt after myeloablative bone marrow transplantation with posttransplantation cyclophosphamide given as GVHD prophylaxis. Samples from about 35 PTCy-treated patients, along with samples from about 16 of their related bone marrow donors, underwent antigen receptor sequencing. Blood from all 35 or so PTCy patients who had 1-year posttransplant specimens underwent TRB sequencing. In 3 patients, up to about 3 additional blood samples taken between 2 and 5.2 years after transplant also underwent TRB sequencing, as did pretransplant blood from a handful of patients. Because TRA and TRB clonality correlated tightly in roughly nine samples, later TCR analyses were limited to TRB. Public TRB sequences were searched against a database of over 3,600 sequences associated with responses to pathogens, tumor antigens, self-antigens and alloantigens.

The control cohort was ten or so patients given myeloablative marrow transplants with methotrexate plus a calcineurin inhibitor, sampled 1 year after transplant. Mononuclear cells from peripheral blood and bone marrow were separated by Ficoll-Hypaque density centrifugation and then cryopreserved. Genomic DNA was used for TRB sequencing, which was performed with the immunoSEQ assay at survey resolution or with the hsTCRB kit. The study's own analysis went as follows. The immunoSEQ software handled initial read processing, and the LymphoSeq R package was used for repertoire analyses. Clonality was computed as 1 minus normalized Shannon entropy, and a Gini coefficient was also calculated for each TRB dataset. Phenotypes of unsorted samples were inferred by mapping TRB sequences from sorted subsets of the recipient or donor onto unsorted samples of the same recipient. Drawn from immuneACCESS, this table holds only the in-frame rearrangements with V and J called that TCRdb kept. Clones are partly lost; checked studies trace under half to an unresolved V gene and leave the rest unexplained. Clonal size and the V and J genes are those of that table, whereas D and trimming came from the DNA. Here the sample has about 21,000 clones; 80% to 90% occur a single time. The ten most abundant clones make up roughly 2% of the sample.

Beyond this particular receptor, the publication reports: At 1-2 months, donor-recipient similarity was low but rose over the first year, and the later blood repertoires were often dominated by donor CD8+ memory clones. Across 45 patients, recipient CMV seropositivity and CMV reactivation were highly associated with TRB clonality; PTCy diversity was similar to CNI/methotrexate controls. The TRB repertoires of T cells infiltrating skin or GI tract showed only limited overlap with the TRB repertoires of T cells in blood.

The germline V and J ends show losses of 4 bases and 1 base respectively, and no gene match explains 6 bases of the junction. The CDR3 spans 17 residues, from the cysteine through the phenylalanine. Of the read, only the CDR3 DNA is kept; its 51 bases are in frame from base 1. The germline V gene (reference sequence) provides CDR1 SGHNT and CDR2 YYREEE. This sequence was found in a female patient between 30 and 45 years old who received an allogeneic stem cell transplant from an unrelated donor, was CMV-positive, and had acute and chronic GVHD. After a transplant, some T cells may be of graft donor origin. This receptor chain uses TRBV5-4 and TRBJ2-5; TRBD2 agrees with 14 junctional bases. The sample here was PBMCs, taken roughly 49 weeks after allogeneic stem cell transplant with calcineurin inhibitor and methotrexate. The nucleotide sequence is given as TGTGCCAGCAGCCCGGGGACTAGCGGGAGAACCCAAGAGACCCAGTACTTC. Its translation reads: CASSPGTSGRTQETQYF.